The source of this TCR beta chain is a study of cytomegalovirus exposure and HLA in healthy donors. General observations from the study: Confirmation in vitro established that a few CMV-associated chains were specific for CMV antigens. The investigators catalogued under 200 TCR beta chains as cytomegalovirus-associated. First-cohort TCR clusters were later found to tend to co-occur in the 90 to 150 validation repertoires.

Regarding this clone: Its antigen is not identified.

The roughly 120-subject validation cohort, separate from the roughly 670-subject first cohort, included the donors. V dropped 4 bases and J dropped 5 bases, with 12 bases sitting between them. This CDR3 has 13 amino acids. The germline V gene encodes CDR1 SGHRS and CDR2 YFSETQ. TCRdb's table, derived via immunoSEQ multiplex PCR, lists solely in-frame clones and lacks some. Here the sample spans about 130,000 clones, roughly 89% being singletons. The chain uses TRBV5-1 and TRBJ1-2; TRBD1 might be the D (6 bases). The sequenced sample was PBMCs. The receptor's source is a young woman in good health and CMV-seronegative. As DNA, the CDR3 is TGCGCCAGCAGCCAAGGACAGCTATATGGCTACACCTTC. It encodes CASSQGQLYGYTF.